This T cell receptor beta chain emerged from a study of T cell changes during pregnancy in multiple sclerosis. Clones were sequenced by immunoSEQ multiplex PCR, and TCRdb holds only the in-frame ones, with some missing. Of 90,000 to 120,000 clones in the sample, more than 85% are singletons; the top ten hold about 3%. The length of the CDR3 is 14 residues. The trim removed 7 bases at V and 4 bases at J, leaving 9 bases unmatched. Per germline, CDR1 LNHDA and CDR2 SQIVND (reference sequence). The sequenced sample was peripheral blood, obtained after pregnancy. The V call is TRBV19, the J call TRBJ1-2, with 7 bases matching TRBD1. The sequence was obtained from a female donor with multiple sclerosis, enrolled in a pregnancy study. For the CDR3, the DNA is TGTGCCAGTACCCAACAGGGGATCCTCTATGGCTACACCTTC. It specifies CASTQQGILYGYTF.